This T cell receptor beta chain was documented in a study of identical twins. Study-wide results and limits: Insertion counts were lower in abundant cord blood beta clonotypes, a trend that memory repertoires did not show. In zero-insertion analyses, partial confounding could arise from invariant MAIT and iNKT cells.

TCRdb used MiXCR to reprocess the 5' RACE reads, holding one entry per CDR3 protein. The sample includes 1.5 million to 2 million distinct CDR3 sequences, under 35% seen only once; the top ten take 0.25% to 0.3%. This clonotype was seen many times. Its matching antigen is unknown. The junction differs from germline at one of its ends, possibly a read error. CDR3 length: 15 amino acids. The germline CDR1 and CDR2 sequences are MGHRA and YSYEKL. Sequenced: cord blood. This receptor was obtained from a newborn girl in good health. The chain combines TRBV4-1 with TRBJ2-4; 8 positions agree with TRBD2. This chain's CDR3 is CASSQEAGAQNIQYF. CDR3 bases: TGCGCCAGCAGCCAAGAAGCGGGAGCCCAAAACATTCAGTACTTC.